Shown below are 21 T cell receptor beta chains from a single sample sequenced in a study of cytomegalovirus exposure and HLA in healthy donors. In the PCR, 60 Vbeta and 13 Jbeta primers were used. Clones were sequenced by immunoSEQ multiplex PCR, and TCRdb holds only the in-frame ones, with some missing. The data show some 170,000 clones, about 80% seen once. The sample was PBMCs. These receptor sequences come from a woman between 35 and 50 years old in good health and CMV-seronegative.

The rearrangement links TRBV5-4 to TRBJ2-3, with 12 bases lining up with TRBD2. This CDR3 has 19 residues. Losses at the gene ends were 0 bases for V and 2 bases for J; bases not matched to a gene: 10. Germline V gene sequence: CDR1 SGHNT, CDR2 YYREEE (reference sequence). CDR3 sequence reads: CASSLGGLAGATTTDTQYF. The CDR3 region has the DNA TGTGCCAGCAGCTTGGGGGGACTAGCGGGTGCGACGACCACAGATACGCAGTATTTT.

This clone was seen just once. This chain connects TRBV27 to TRBJ1-1; D gene unclear. Germline V gives CDR1 MNHEY, CDR2 SMNVEV (reference sequence). V was cut by 4 bases and J by 3 bases, with 12 bases left in between. The CDR3 is 14 residues long. CDR3 DNA: TGTGCCAGCAGTTCACAACCTCGTTACACTGAAGCTTTCTTT. Translating it yields CASSSQPRYTEAFF.

This clone was recorded only once. As DNA, the CDR3 is TGTGCCAGCCTTTGGACAGGCTATGGCTACACCTTC. Residues: CASLWTGYGYTF. The V gene is TRBV2, the J gene TRBJ1-2, with 7 bases matching TRBD1. Trimming cost V 8 bases and J 4 bases; bases outside gene matches: 4. The CDR3 loop spans 12 amino acids. Germline V CDR1 and CDR2: SNHLY, FYNNEI. Full variable domain (remainder filled in from reference TRBV2 and TRBJ1-2): EPEVTQTPSHQVTQMGQEVILRCVPISNHLYFYWYRQILGQKVEFLVSFYNNEISEKSEIFDDQFSVERPDGSNFTLKIRSTKLEDSAMYFCASLWTGYGYTFGSGTRLTVV.

The genes are TRBV5-1 and TRBJ2-2; D may be TRBD1 (8 bases). The CDR3 is made up of 17 amino acids. V was trimmed by 2 bases and J by 5 bases, leaving 19 bases between them. Per the germline V gene, CDR1 is SGHRS and CDR2 is YFSETQ. CDR3 coding DNA: TGCGCCAGCAGCTTCAACCCGACAGGGGAGGGGACCGGGGAGCTGTTTTTT. Protein: CASSFNPTGEGTGELFF.

DNA of the CDR3: TGTGCCACCAGCGACAGCGTTTACAATGAGCAGTTCTTC. Amino acid sequence: CATSDSVYNEQFF. This chain joins TRBV15 and TRBJ2-1; possible D gene TRBD1, 5 bases. CDR1 is LNHNV, CDR2 YYDKDF, per germline (reference sequence). This CDR3 has 13 amino acids. Trimming removed 5 bases from V and 4 bases from J, with 9 bases in between.

This clone has just a few counts. This chain uses TRBV11-2 with TRBJ2-7, with D tentatively TRBD1 (6 bases). Germline CDR1 SGHAT, CDR2 FQNNGV. V was pared by 3 bases and J by 3 bases, with 9 bases between. CDR3 length: 13 residues. This CDR3 reads CASSFTGSYEQYF. CDR3 coding DNA: TGTGCCAGCAGCTTTACAGGGAGCTACGAGCAGTACTTC.

The chain has TRBV5-1 and TRBJ2-1, with 10 bases identical to TRBD2. The CDR3 extends over 15 amino acids. With V trimmed by 0 bases and J by 6 bases, 3 bases remained unmatched. Germline-derived CDR1 and CDR2 are SGHRS and YFSETQ. The CDR3 here is CASSLVLAGSNEQFF. For the CDR3, the DNA is TGCGCCAGCAGCTTGGTACTAGCGGGAAGCAATGAGCAGTTCTTC.

The chain joins TRBV4-2 to TRBJ1-2, with D uncertain. With 0 bases removed from V and 5 bases from J, the gap between germline ends came to 10 bases. This CDR3 is 14 amino acids long. CDR1 LGHNA and CDR2 YNFKEQ come from the germline V gene. The CDR3 spells CASSQDRTAYGYTF. The CDR3 DNA reads as TGTGCCAGCAGCCAAGATAGAACAGCTTATGGCTACACCTTC.

The chain uses TRBV2 and TRBJ1-1, with 9 bases lining up with TRBD1. CDR3 size: 15 residues. V lost 4 bases, J lost 3 bases, and 6 bases stayed unmatched. Germline-derived CDR1 and CDR2 are SNHLY and FYNNEI. The CDR3 loop is CASSAHRGPDTEAFF. In DNA, the CDR3 is TGTGCCAGCAGTGCACACAGGGGGCCGGACACTGAAGCTTTCTTT.

The CDR3 loop reads CASSLSTGGEQYF. The CDR3 DNA is TGCGCCAGCAGCTTATCCACAGGGGGCGAGCAGTACTTC. This rearrangement joins TRBV5-1 to TRBJ2-7, with 8 bases fitting TRBD1. The germline V gene has CDR1 SGHRS and CDR2 YFSETQ. This CDR3 has 13 residues. V lost 2 bases and J lost 6; bases outside the gene matches: 4.

This chain joins TRBV7-9 and TRBJ2-1; TRBD2 aligns across 8 bases. V lost 1 base to trimming and J lost 9 bases; unmatched junction nucleotides: 8. Germline loops: CDR1 SEHNR, CDR2 FQNEAQ (reference sequence). The CDR3 sequence is 15 residues long. The CDR3 is CASSLGSGKGLEQFF. In DNA, the CDR3 is TGTGCCAGCAGCTTAGGTAGCGGGAAGGGTCTTGAGCAGTTCTTC.

The rearrangement links TRBV29-1 to TRBJ2-1; TRBD2 is a possible D gene (5 bases). Germline V gene sequence: CDR1 SQVTM, CDR2 ANQGSEA. Trimming pared 3 bases from V and 1 base from J, leaving 10 bases between. The CDR3 consists of 14 residues. DNA for the CDR3: TGCAGCGTTGACGGTAGCGAGTCCTACAATGAGCAGTTCTTC. The encoded protein is CSVDGSESYNEQFF.

The J gene is TRBJ1-1, the V gene TRBV6-6; the match to TRBD1 covers 10 bases. Germline V gives CDR1 MNHNY, CDR2 SVGAGI (reference sequence). The CDR3 runs 14 residues. J was trimmed by 5 bases and V by 4 bases; bases with no gene match: 4. The CDR3: CASSSGQGNTEAFF. The CDR3 DNA sequence: TGTGCCAGCAGTTCGGGACAGGGGAATACTGAAGCTTTCTTT.

V and J are TRBV28 and TRBJ2-7, with TRBD2 matching over 7 bases. This CDR3 contains 15 residues. From germline, CDR1 is MDHEN and CDR2 SYDVKM. V lost 7 bases, J lost 4 bases, and 13 bases stayed unmatched. The CDR3 loop is CASNSPAPGGYEQYF. For the CDR3, the DNA is TGTGCCAGCAATTCACCCGCTCCGGGGGGATACGAGCAGTACTTC.

The chain carries TRBV6-5 and TRBJ2-7, with 9 nucleotides matching TRBD2. The germline gives CDR1 MNHEY, CDR2 SVGAGI. J was trimmed by 4 bases and V by 8 bases; bases with no gene match: 9. The CDR3 runs 14 residues. The CDR3 region has the DNA TGTGCCAGCGGCGGGGGACTAGCATTATACGAGCAGTACTTC. This sequence encodes CASGGGLALYEQYF.

The chain links TRBV27 to TRBJ2-1; weak D call: TRBD1 (6 bases). The germline V gene has CDR1 MNHEY and CDR2 SMNVEV (reference sequence). V shed 3 bases and J shed 1 base, with 16 bases lying between them. The CDR3 is 17 residues long. CDR3 region: CASSLRFRDTSYNEQFF. The CDR3 coding sequence is TGTGCCAGCAGTTTGAGGTTCAGGGACACATCCTACAATGAGCAGTTCTTC.

Turning to this clone: Within the sample, other DNA sequences also encode this same CDR3. This rearrangement joins TRBV7-9 to TRBJ2-5; 8 nucleotides match TRBD1. The CDR3 has 14 residues. V dropped 1 base and J dropped 4; count of bases not matched to a gene: 2. CDR1 and CDR2 (germline): SEHNR, FQNEAQ (reference sequence). In DNA, the CDR3 is TGTGCCAGCAGCTTAGGGACAGGGAGAGAGACCCAGTACTTC. Its protein product is CASSLGTGRETQYF.

This sequence joins TRBV2 and TRBJ2-6; 8 positions match TRBD1. Germline CDR1 reads SNHLY; CDR2 reads FYNNEI. The CDR3 is 15 amino acids. Trimming removed 7 bases from V and 4 bases from J; junction bases left unmatched: 6. Here the CDR3 reads CASTPQGAGANVLTF. In DNA form, the CDR3 reads TGTGCCAGCACCCCCCAGGGGGCAGGGGCCAACGTCCTGACTTTC.

This sequence joins TRBV27 and TRBJ1-2; TRBD1 aligns across 9 bases. Germline CDR1 reads MNHEY; CDR2 reads SMNVEV (reference sequence). The CDR3 loop spans 16 amino acids. V lost 5 bases, J lost 4 bases, and 11 bases stayed unmatched. DNA for the CDR3: TGTGCCAGCAGTGGCTCGGGACAGGGAGGGGCCTATGGCTACACCTTC. Amino acid sequence: CASSGSGQGGAYGYTF.

The chain uses TRBV29-1 and TRBJ1-1, with 9 nucleotides matching TRBD1. The V segment lost 6 bases and the J segment 2 bases; nucleotides outside the gene matches: 4. The CDR3 runs 13 residues. The V gene's germline CDR1 is SQVTM and CDR2 ANQGSEA. CDR3 sequence (DNA): TGCAGCGTAACGGACAGGGGTAACACTGAAGCTTTCTTT. This translates into CSVTDRGNTEAFF. Filled out from reference TRBV29-1 and TRBJ1-1, the complete variable domain reads SAVISQKPSRDICQRGTSLTIQCQVDSQVTMMFWYRQQPGQSLTLIATANQGSEATYESGFVIDKFPISRPNLTFSTLTVSNMSPEDSSIYLCSVTDRGNTEAFFGQGTRLTVV.

The chain uses TRBV5-1 and TRBJ2-5, with TRBD2 matching over 9 bases. Germline V gene sequence: CDR1 SGHRS, CDR2 YFSETQ. CDR3 length: 15 amino acids. Unmatched junction bases numbered 12, after V lost 7 bases and J lost 5 bases. CDR3 nucleotide sequence: TGCGCCAGCTGGGCGGGCGGGAGGGCCCAGGAGACCCAGTACTTC. It specifies CASWAGGRAQETQYF.